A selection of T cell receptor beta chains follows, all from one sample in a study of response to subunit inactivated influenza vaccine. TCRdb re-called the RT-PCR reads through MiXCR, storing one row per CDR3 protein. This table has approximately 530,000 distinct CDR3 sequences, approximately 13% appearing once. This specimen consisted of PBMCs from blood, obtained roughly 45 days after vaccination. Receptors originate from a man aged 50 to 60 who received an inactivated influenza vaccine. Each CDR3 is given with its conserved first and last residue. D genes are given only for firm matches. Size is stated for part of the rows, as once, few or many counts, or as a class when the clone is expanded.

CDR3: CASRQRRGADTQYF; DNA: TGTGCCAGCAGGCAACGGCGTGGAGCAGATACGCAGTATTTT; size: -; J: TRBJ2-3; V: TRBV12-3/TRBV12-4; D: -
CDR3: CASSLGLAVHNEQFF; DNA: TGTGCCAGCAGCTTGGGACTAGCGGTCCACAATGAGCAGTTCTTC; size: -; J: TRBJ2-1; V: TRBV11-3; D: TRBD2
CDR3: CASSSSNVGNIQYF; DNA: TGTGCCAGCAGTTCGAGTAACGTAGGAAACATTCAGTACTTC; size: many; J: TRBJ2-4; V: TRBV6-5; D: -
CDR3: CASSLVGTSGGYWNEQFF; DNA: TGTGCCAGCAGCTTAGTCGGGACTAGCGGGGGGTATTGGAATGAGCAGTTCTTC; size: -; J: TRBJ2-1; V: TRBV7-8; D: TRBD2
CDR3: CSARVETGGRSQPQHF; DNA: TGCAGTGCTAGGGTCGAGACAGGGGGCCGGAGTCAGCCCCAGCATTTT; size: few; J: TRBJ1-5; V: TRBV20-1; D: TRBD1
CDR3: CASSYGRQGAFSNYGYTF; DNA: TGTGCCAGCAGTTACGGCAGACAGGGGGCCTTCTCAAACTATGGCTACACCTTC; size: -; J: TRBJ1-2; V: TRBV6-2/TRBV6-3; D: TRBD1
CDR3: CASSLSVQGYEQYF; DNA: TGTGCCAGCAGCTTATCGGTACAGGGCTACGAGCAGTACTTC; size: -; J: TRBJ2-7; V: TRBV11-2; D: -
CDR3: CSVVPQTNYGYTF; DNA: TGCAGCGTTGTACCACAGACTAACTATGGCTACACCTTC; size: few; J: TRBJ1-2; V: TRBV29-1; D: -
CDR3: CASSQEDTFSSYNEQFF; DNA: TGTGCCAGCAGCCAAGAGGACACCTTTAGCTCCTACAATGAGCAGTTCTTC; size: -; J: TRBJ2-1; V: TRBV14; D: -
CDR3: CASSLARATGAGNTEAFF; DNA: TGTGCCAGCAGCTTAGCGCGGGCGACGGGTGCGGGGAACACTGAAGCTTTCTTT; size: few; J: TRBJ1-1; V: TRBV7-2; D: -
CDR3: CARKTGQRSYEQYF; DNA: TGTGCCAGAAAAACGGGACAGAGGTCCTACGAGCAGTACTTC; size: -; J: TRBJ2-7; V: TRBV12-3/TRBV12-4; D: TRBD1
CDR3: CASSQVRGFGNTIYF; DNA: TGCGCCAGCAGCCAAGTACGGGGGTTTGGAAACACCATATATTTT; size: few; J: TRBJ1-3; V: TRBV4-3; D: -
CDR3: CSATNYEQYF; DNA: TGCAGTGCTACTAACTACGAGCAGTACTTC; size: -; J: TRBJ2-7; V: TRBV20-1; D: -
CDR3: CSARARPGVYNEQFF; DNA: TGCAGTGCTAGAGCCCGGCCGGGCGTATACAATGAGCAGTTCTTC; size: -; J: TRBJ2-1; V: TRBV20-1; D: -
CDR3: CASSPGLAVTDTQYF; DNA: TGTGCCAGCAGCCCCGGACTAGCGGTCACAGATACGCAGTATTTT; size: few; J: TRBJ2-3; V: TRBV4-2; D: TRBD2
CDR3: CASSLALAGLGETQYF; DNA: TGTGCCAGCAGCTTAGCCCTAGCGGGTTTGGGGGAGACCCAGTACTTC; size: many; J: TRBJ2-5; V: TRBV7-2; D: TRBD2
CDR3: CSVENGAGVEQFF; DNA: TGCAGCGTTGAAAATGGAGCGGGGGTTGAGCAGTTCTTC; size: many; J: TRBJ2-1; V: TRBV29-1; D: TRBD2
CDR3: CSVLGSRETQYF; DNA: TGCAGCGTTTTGGGCAGCCGGGAGACCCAGTACTTC; size: -; J: TRBJ2-5; V: TRBV29-1; D: -
CDR3: CASSFGQGPTGSGELFF; DNA: TGTGCCAGCAGTTTCGGACAGGGCCCAACCGGGAGCGGGGAGCTGTTTTTT; size: many; J: TRBJ2-2; V: TRBV6-5; D: TRBD1
CDR3: CASSVSGRETQYF; DNA: TGTGCCAGCAGCGTCTCGGGGCGGGAGACCCAGTACTTC; size: few; J: TRBJ2-5; V: TRBV7-9; D: -
CDR3: CASSLRTGGSSYEQYF; DNA: TGCGCCAGCAGCTTACGGACAGGGGGGAGCTCCTACGAGCAGTACTTC; size: -; J: TRBJ2-7; V: TRBV5-1; D: TRBD1
CDR3: CAIKEGEMNTEAFF; DNA: TGTGCCATCAAGGAGGGCGAGATGAACACTGAAGCTTTCTTT; size: -; J: TRBJ1-1; V: TRBV10-3; D: -
CDR3: CASSQDGGSGPDTQYF; DNA: TGTGCCAGCAGCCAAGATGGCGGGAGTGGGCCAGATACGCAGTATTTT; size: -; J: TRBJ2-3; V: TRBV14; D: TRBD2
CDR3: CASSAKVTAFRGYTF; DNA: TGTGCCAGCAGCGCCAAGGTGACGGCCTTTCGGGGCTACACCTTC; size: few; J: TRBJ1-2; V: TRBV5-6; D: -
CDR3: CASSLGGAYNSPLHF; DNA: TGTGCCAGCAGCTTGGGAGGGGCCTATAATTCACCCCTCCACTTT; size: -; J: TRBJ1-6; V: TRBV5-4; D: -
CDR3: CASSHLAGSAYNEQFF; DNA: TGTGCCAGCAGCCACCTAGCGGGGTCGGCCTACAATGAGCAGTTCTTC; size: few; J: TRBJ2-1; V: TRBV3-1; D: TRBD2
CDR3: CASSARQETQYF; DNA: TGCGCCAGCAGCGCCCGTCAAGAGACCCAGTACTTC; size: once; J: TRBJ2-5; V: TRBV5-1; D: -
CDR3: CASSSGISTSEQYF; DNA: TGTGCCAGCAGCTCCGGGATTTCGACCAGCGAGCAGTACTTC; size: -; J: TRBJ2-7; V: TRBV3-1; D: -
CDR3: CASSSVAGGGYYEQYF; DNA: TGTGCCAGCAGCTCCGTAGCAGGGGGCGGATACTACGAGCAGTACTTC; size: -; J: TRBJ2-7; V: TRBV3-1; D: TRBD1
CDR3: CASSFDTYNEQFF; DNA: TGTGCCAGCAGTTTTGACACGTACAATGAGCAGTTCTTC; size: few; J: TRBJ2-1; V: TRBV12-3/TRBV12-4; D: -
CDR3: CASSSGRTRETQYF; DNA: TGCGCCAGCAGCTCAGGACGTACTCGGGAGACCCAGTACTTC; size: few; J: TRBJ2-5; V: TRBV5-1; D: -
CDR3: CASSSRGRHGSYTEAFF; DNA: TGTGCCAGCAGTTCGAGAGGAAGGCACGGGTCGTACACTGAAGCTTTCTTT; size: many; J: TRBJ1-1; V: TRBV6-5; D: -
CDR3: CASSLERSYGYTF; DNA: TGTGCCAGCAGTTTAGAACGGAGCTATGGCTACACCTTC; size: few; J: TRBJ1-2; V: TRBV12-3/TRBV12-4; D: -
CDR3: CASSPRTSGTNEQFF; DNA: TGCGCCAGCAGCCCAAGGACTAGCGGCACCAATGAGCAGTTCTTC; size: many; J: TRBJ2-1; V: TRBV5-1; D: TRBD2
CDR3: CASSLQGRVNNEQFF; DNA: TGTGCCAGCAGCTTACAGGGACGGGTTAACAATGAGCAGTTCTTC; size: -; J: TRBJ2-1; V: TRBV7-2; D: -
CDR3: CSARNFGGLAGLADTQYF; DNA: TGCAGTGCTAGAAATTTTGGAGGACTAGCGGGGCTCGCAGATACGCAGTATTTT; size: -; J: TRBJ2-3; V: TRBV20-1; D: TRBD2
CDR3: CASIPSTNTEAFF; DNA: TGTGCCAGCATCCCGTCGACGAACACTGAAGCTTTCTTT; size: -; J: TRBJ1-1; V: TRBV28; D: -
CDR3: CSATWDSMNTEAFF; DNA: TGCAGTGCTACCTGGGACAGCATGAACACTGAAGCTTTCTTT; size: few; J: TRBJ1-1; V: TRBV20-1; D: TRBD1
CDR3: CSARADHGGKETQYF; DNA: TGCAGTGCTAGAGCAGACCACGGGGGAAAAGAGACCCAGTACTTC; size: few; J: TRBJ2-5; V: TRBV20-1; D: -
CDR3: CASSRDMGAVLTYEQYF; DNA: TGTGCCAGCAGCCGCGACATGGGGGCAGTTCTTACCTACGAGCAGTACTTC; size: few; J: TRBJ2-7; V: TRBV3-1; D: -
CDR3: CASSYNLRKTYEQYF; DNA: TGTGCCAGCAGTTACAACCTTAGGAAAACCTACGAGCAGTACTTC; size: few; J: TRBJ2-7; V: TRBV6-5; D: -
CDR3: CSASSGWYTDTQYF; DNA: TGCAGTGCCAGTAGCGGGTGGTACACAGATACGCAGTATTTT; size: few; J: TRBJ2-3; V: TRBV20-1; D: TRBD2
CDR3: CAWSPSPGGLHGYTF; DNA: TGTGCCTGGAGCCCCTCTCCCGGCGGATTACATGGCTACACCTTC; size: -; J: TRBJ1-2; V: TRBV30; D: -
CDR3: CASRGLDTEAFF; DNA: TGCGCCAGCAGGGGGTTGGACACTGAAGCTTTCTTT; size: -; J: TRBJ1-1; V: TRBV5-1; D: -
CDR3: CSARALNSNQPQHF; DNA: TGCAGTGCTAGAGCTTTGAATAGCAATCAGCCCCAGCATTTT; size: -; J: TRBJ1-5; V: TRBV20-1; D: -
CDR3: CASSQVDGGEAFF; DNA: TGTGCCAGCAGCCAAGTAGATGGAGGTGAAGCTTTCTTT; size: -; J: TRBJ1-1; V: TRBV3-1; D: -
CDR3: CASRTGINYEQYF; DNA: TGTGCCAGCAGGACAGGGATCAACTACGAGCAGTACTTC; size: few; J: TRBJ2-7; V: TRBV21-1; D: -
CDR3: CASSLVLAGSASSNTEAFF; DNA: TGTGCCAGCAGCTTAGTCTTGGCAGGCTCTGCTTCTTCGAACACTGAAGCTTTCTTT; size: many; J: TRBJ1-1; V: TRBV11-2; D: -
CDR3: CASNLRGADNEQFF; DNA: TGTGCCAGCAATCTTCGGGGGGCAGACAATGAGCAGTTCTTC; size: -; J: TRBJ2-1; V: TRBV2; D: -
CDR3: CASSPIRGQETQYF; DNA: TGTGCCAGCAGCCCAATACGGGGGCAAGAGACCCAGTACTTC; size: few; J: TRBJ2-5; V: TRBV7-9; D: -
CDR3: CASSQGGGTSSYEQYF; DNA: TGTGCCAGCAGCCAAGGGGGGGGGACAAGCTCCTACGAGCAGTACTTC; size: few; J: TRBJ2-7; V: TRBV7-9; D: -